These 4 T cell receptor beta chains came from one sample sequenced in a study of T-cell memory formation after mild COVID-19. TCRdb reprocessed the 5' RACE reads with MiXCR, giving one entry per CDR3 protein. The sample contains over 350,000 distinct CDR3 sequences, approximately 25% of which appear only once. Sequencing was done on a sample of PBMCs or a T cell subset sorted from them (not recorded which). The receptors stem from an adult woman who had mild COVID-19 (a few samples of this study predate the infection). Cell type and time point are not known.

The chain employs TRBV24-1 and TRBJ2-2; the D is unclear. The germline V gene encodes CDR1 KGHDR and CDR2 SFDVKD. The CDR3 covers 15 residues. Deletions cut 9 bases from V and 2 bases from J, with 15 bases between. For the CDR3, the DNA is TGTGCCACCGAGGCGGCCGAGAAAAACACCGGGGAGCTGTTTTTT. Protein: CATEAAEKNTGELFF.

Only a few counts were recorded for this clonotype. The V call is TRBV18, the J call TRBJ1-1, with D possibly TRBD1 on 6 matching bases. This CDR3 region has 13 residues. Deletions cut 3 bases from V and 7 bases from J, with 12 bases between. Germline V lookup: CDR1 KGHSH, CDR2 LQKENI. CDR3 bases: TGTGCCAGCTCACCGGATTTACAGGGTGAAGCTTTCTTT. Its protein is CASSPDLQGEAFF. The full variable domain, rest sourced from reference TRBV18 and TRBJ1-1, is NAGVMQNPRHLVRRRGQEARLRCSPMKGHSHVYWYRQLPEEGLKFMVYLQKENIIDESGMPKERFSAEFPKEGPSILRIQQVVRGDSAAYFCASSPDLQGEAFFGQGTRLTVV.

The chain employs TRBV7-9 and TRBJ2-7; the match to TRBD1 covers 7 bases. The CDR3 is 16 residues long. Germline V gene sequence: CDR1 SEHNR, CDR2 FQNEAQ (reference sequence). The V gene end was trimmed by 5 bases and the J gene end by 5 bases; junction bases not matched to a gene: 15. CDR3 bases: TGTGCCAGCAGCCCGACTACAGGGGTTGAAAGAGACGAGCAGTACTTC. Translating it yields CASSPTTGVERDEQYF.

This clonotype was counted a few times. The CDR3 reads CASSPGTASSNYGYTF. CDR3 coding DNA: TGCGCCAGCAGCCCCGGGACGGCCTCTTCTAACTATGGCTACACCTTC. The chain carries TRBV5-1 and TRBJ1-2, with D perhaps matching TRBD1 (5 bases). CDR1 is SGHRS and CDR2 is YFSETQ in the germline V gene. With 4 bases removed from V and 0 bases from J, the gap between germline ends came to 16 bases. There are 16 residues in the CDR3.